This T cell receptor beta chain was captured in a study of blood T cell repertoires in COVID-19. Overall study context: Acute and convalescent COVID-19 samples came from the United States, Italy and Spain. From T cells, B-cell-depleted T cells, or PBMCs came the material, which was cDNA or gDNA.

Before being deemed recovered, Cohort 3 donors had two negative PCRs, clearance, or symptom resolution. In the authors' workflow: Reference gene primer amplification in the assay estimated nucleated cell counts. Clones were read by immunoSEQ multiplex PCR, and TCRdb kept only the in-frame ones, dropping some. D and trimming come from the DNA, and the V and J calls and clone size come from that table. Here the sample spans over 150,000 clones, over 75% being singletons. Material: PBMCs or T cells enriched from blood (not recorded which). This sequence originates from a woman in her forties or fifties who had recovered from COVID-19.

The chain's CDR3 is CASSQVLGNGVGGYTF. In nucleotides, the CDR3 is TGCGCCAGCAGCCAAGTTTTGGGAAACGGGGTCGGTGGCTACACCTTC. This rearrangement joins TRBV4-1 to TRBJ1-2; D unresolved. The CDR3 contains 16 residues. Trimming shortened V by 1 base and J by 7 bases, and 19 bases separated the two germline ends. In germline, CDR1 is MGHRA, CDR2 YSYEKL.